Listed below are T cell receptor beta chains from one sample, sequenced in a study of beta chain features in type 1 diabetes. Sequencing was performed with immunoSEQ multiplex PCR; in TCRdb, only in-frame clones are kept and a portion is missing. Of under 850,000 clones in the sample, 10% to 15% were seen once. The sequenced sample consisted of naive CD4+ T cells from blood. The receptor set was obtained from a man aged 18 to 30 with type 1 diabetes. Both conserved end residues are part of each CDR3. The order of the fields is V gene, D gene, J gene, clone size, CDR3 DNA, CDR3 protein. D genes are given only for firm matches. Not every row has a clone size; where given, it reads once, few, many or a size class.

TRBV18	-	TRBJ2-3	-	TGTGCCAGCTCACCGACCGAAGGGGGGCCGGGCACAGATACGCAGTATTTT	CASSPTEGGPGTDTQYF
TRBV30	-	TRBJ1-2	once	TGTGCCTGGAGTGTAATGGACCAAGCGGGCTACACCTTC	CAWSVMDQAGYTF
TRBV5-6	-	TRBJ2-1	-	TGTGCCAGCAGCTTGGGCAGGGCCGGGAATGAGCAGTTCTTC	CASSLGRAGNEQFF
TRBV11-3	-	TRBJ1-1	few	TGTGCCAGCAGCAGGGGGTGGGACACTGAAGCTTTCTTT	CASSRGWDTEAFF
TRBV10-3	TRBD2	TRBJ2-3	-	TGTGCCGGGGCCAGCGGGGGCCGAGATACGCAGTATTTT	CAGASGGRDTQYF
TRBV30	-	TRBJ1-3	few	TGTGCCTGGAGTGTGAGGGTCAACTCTGGAAACACCATATATTTT	CAWSVRVNSGNTIYF
TRBV6-5	-	TRBJ2-3	-	TGTGCCAGCAGGCCGGGACTGGCAACAGATACGCAGTATTTT	CASRPGLATDTQYF
TRBV4-1	TRBD1	TRBJ2-6	few	TGCGCCAGCAGCCTTGAAGGACAGGGACCTGGGTCTGGGGCCAACGTCCTGACTTTC	CASSLEGQGPGSGANVLTF
TRBV9	-	TRBJ2-3	-	TGTGCCAGCAGCGTAGAGGTAGGGGCGGGTTCCCCGCTCCGCCGGCTACCCGCGCAGTATTTT	CASSVEVGAGSPLRRLPAQYF
TRBV4-1	TRBD1	TRBJ2-7	few	TGCGCCAGCAGCCCCCCGACAGGGGAAACCTACGAGCAGTACTTC	CASSPPTGETYEQYF
TRBV18	-	TRBJ2-7	once	TGTGCCAGCTCACCACAGGGGACCACTTACGAGCAGTACTTC	CASSPQGTTYEQYF
TRBV25-1	-	TRBJ1-5	-	TGTGCCAGCAGCCGGGACACAAATCAGCCCCAGCATTTT	CASSRDTNQPQHF
TRBV30	TRBD2	TRBJ2-3	few	TGTGCCTGGTCAGCGGGGGGGCCAGATACGCAGTATTTT	CAWSAGGPDTQYF
TRBV9	-	TRBJ2-7	-	TGTGCCAGCAGCCCCGGGGCGAACTACGAGCAGTACTTC	CASSPGANYEQYF
TRBV5-1	-	TRBJ2-1	few	TGCGCCAGCAGCTTGAGAAGGGACAATGAGCAGTTCTTC	CASSLRRDNEQFF
TRBV18	-	TRBJ2-3	few	TGTGCCAGCTCATACGCCCTTGGGGATACGCAGTATTTT	CASSYALGDTQYF
TRBV19	-	TRBJ2-6	-	TGTGCCAGTAGTAAAATCGACTCCGCTGGGGCCAACGTCCTGACTTTC	CASSKIDSAGANVLTF
TRBV5-6	TRBD1	TRBJ1-2	-	TGTGCCAGCACAACCGAAGGGACAGCCAGCTATGGCTACACCTTC	CASTTEGTASYGYTF
TRBV30	-	TRBJ1-2	-	TGTGCCTGGAGTCCCCCCTATGGCTACACCTTC	CAWSPPYGYTF
TRBV2	-	TRBJ1-1	-	TGTGCCAGCACCCAGGGTGGAGTCGGTGAAGCTTTCTTT	CASTQGGVGEAFF
TRBV28	-	TRBJ2-3	-	TGTGCCAGCAGTTTATATCCTATTTCTAGCACAGATACGCAGTATTTT	CASSLYPISSTDTQYF
TRBV29-1	-	TRBJ2-7	-	TGCAGCGTTGAAGAGGGGGGCTCCTACGAGCAGTACTTC	CSVEEGGSYEQYF
TRBV19	-	TRBJ1-5	-	TGTGCCAGTAGTCAATCAGTCCGGCCCCAGCATTTT	CASSQSVRPQHF
TRBV4-1	-	TRBJ1-3	-	TGCGCCAGCAGCCGACTCGTTACCGGGTCAGAAGGAAACACCATATATTTT	CASSRLVTGSEGNTIYF
TRBV5-4	-	TRBJ2-6	few	TGTGCCAGCAGCCTGGACAGCTCTGGGGCCAACGTCCTGACTTTC	CASSLDSSGANVLTF
TRBV4-2	TRBD1	TRBJ2-5	-	TGTGCCAGCAGCCCGGACAGGGGGCTATTGGAGACCCAGTACTTC	CASSPDRGLLETQYF
TRBV7-9	-	TRBJ2-7	-	TGTGCCAGCAGCTACGCCGACAGAAACTCCTACGAGCAGTACTTC	CASSYADRNSYEQYF
TRBV11-3	TRBD1	TRBJ2-1	few	TGTGCCAGCAGCCCAGGACAGGGATCGTACAATGAGCAGTTCTTC	CASSPGQGSYNEQFF
TRBV27	-	TRBJ2-3	-	TGTGCCAGCAGCATCCGACAGAACACAGATACGCAGTATTTT	CASSIRQNTDTQYF
TRBV30	-	TRBJ2-4	-	TGTGCCTGGAGGGGGGTAGCCAAAAACATTCAGTACTTC	CAWRGVAKNIQYF
TRBV29-1	-	TRBJ1-5	few	TGCAGCGTCAGGGAAAGCAATCAGCCCCAGCATTTT	CSVRESNQPQHF
TRBV23-1	-	TRBJ2-2	few	TGCGCCAGCAGCCATGAAGCGCCCGGGGAGCTGTTTTTT	CASSHEAPGELFF
TRBV5-1	-	TRBJ2-3	-	TGCGCCAGCACGATGGGCAGGGCTAGCACAGATACGCAGTATTTT	CASTMGRASTDTQYF
TRBV4-1	TRBD2	TRBJ2-4	-	TGCGCCAGCAGCCAGGTCGGGGGGACCAAAAACATTCAGTACTTC	CASSQVGGTKNIQYF
TRBV4-1	-	TRBJ2-1	few	TGCGCCAGCAGCCGCTTAGGGGGCTCCTACAATGAGCAGTTCTTC	CASSRLGGSYNEQFF
TRBV6-1	TRBD2	TRBJ2-2	-	TGTGCCATCAGTGAGGCCCACCAGCGGGGGGCCACAGGGGAGCTGTTTTTT	CAISEAHQRGATGELFF
TRBV19	-	TRBJ2-7	-	TGTGCCAGTAGTTTTATGCGGGACAAGCACTACGAGCAGTACTTC	CASSFMRDKHYEQYF
TRBV30	TRBD2	TRBJ2-1	few	TGTGCCTGGAGTGTAGGTAGCGGGGGGTCCAATGAGCAGTTCTTC	CAWSVGSGGSNEQFF
TRBV4-1	-	TRBJ1-2	few	TGCGCCAGCAGCCAACGGACAAACCTTAACTATGGCTACACCTTC	CASSQRTNLNYGYTF
TRBV28	-	TRBJ2-3	few	TGTGCCAGCAGTCTCCCGGGGGGCACAGATACGCAGTATTTT	CASSLPGGTDTQYF